Below, 8 T cell receptor beta chains from the same sample are listed, as sequenced in a study of T cell responses to AZD1222 COVID-19 vaccine. TCRdb's table, derived via immunoSEQ multiplex PCR, lists solely in-frame clones and lacks some. Here the sample spans over 120,000 clones, 85% to 95% being singletons. The source material was peripheral blood, sampled after recovery from COVID-19. The receptors originated from an adult who had recovered from COVID-19.

This clone appeared a single time. The gene calls are TRBV5-1 and TRBJ1-1, with 8 bases that match TRBD1. The V gene's germline CDR1 is SGHRS and CDR2 YFSETQ. The CDR3 covers 15 residues. The J segment lost 0 bases and the V segment lost 5 bases, leaving 6 bases of the junction unmatched. The CDR3 protein is CASRKETGVNTEAFF. CDR3 in DNA: TGCGCCAGCAGGAAAGAGACAGGGGTGAACACTGAAGCTTTCTTT.

The gene calls are TRBV10-3 and TRBJ2-1, with 13 nucleotides matching TRBD2. The length of the CDR3 is 15 residues. Looked up from germline, CDR1 is ENHRY and CDR2 is SYGVKD. V was clipped by 4 bases and J by 6 bases; unmatched bases: 3. This CDR3 reads CAISATSGRGNEQFF. CDR3 in DNA: TGTGCCATCAGTGCAACTAGCGGGAGGGGCAATGAGCAGTTCTTC.

V is TRBV28 and J is TRBJ2-2; possibly TRBD1 for D (7 bases). Trimming left V 4 bases short and J 0 bases short, with 21 bases between. The CDR3 covers 19 residues. CDR1 MDHEN and CDR2 SYDVKM come from the germline V gene. CDR3 nucleotide sequence: TGTGCCAGCAGTTGGCCTCCGGCGGGACAGATCGCGAACACCGGGGAGCTGTTTTTT. The encoded protein is CASSWPPAGQIANTGELFF.

For this clone: Other DNA sequences within the sample encode an identical CDR3. CDR3 in DNA: TGTGCCAGCAGCTTAACAGGAGGGAGCTCCTACAATGAGCAGTTCTTC. Its protein is CASSLTGGSSYNEQFF. The chain recombines TRBV7-3 with TRBJ2-1, with D perhaps matching TRBD2 (6 bases). CDR1 is SGHTA and CDR2 is FQGTGA in the germline V gene. The V and J ends lost 0 bases and 0 bases respectively, with 9 bases between them. The CDR3 has 16 residues.

The V call is TRBV19, the J call TRBJ1-1, with 8 bases matching TRBD1. The J segment lost 4 bases and the V segment lost 6 bases, leaving 13 bases of the junction unmatched. Germline V CDR1 and CDR2: LNHDA, SQIVND (reference sequence). The CDR3 runs to 16 residues. CDR3 coding DNA: TGTGCCAGTAGCACCCGGACAGGGTTAGTTGGCACTGAAGCTTTCTTT. Translation: CASSTRTGLVGTEAFF.

This clone was detected a few times. V is TRBV9 and J is TRBJ2-7, with 8 nucleotides matching TRBD2. V was pared by 2 bases and J by 5 bases, with 6 bases of the junction left unmatched. CDR1 SGDLS and CDR2 YYNGEE come from the germline V gene. The CDR3 is made up of 14 amino acids. CDR3: CASSVGTRLDEQYF. In DNA form, the CDR3 reads TGTGCCAGCAGCGTCGGGACTAGACTCGACGAGCAGTACTTC.

This clone showed up just once. The CDR3 region is CASSGQGWTYEQYF. The CDR3 coding sequence is TGTGCCAGCAGTGGACAGGGGTGGACCTACGAGCAGTACTTC. This chain links TRBV25-1 with TRBJ2-7, with 8 bases identical to TRBD1. The CDR3 extends over 14 amino acids. With 4 bases clipped from V and 2 bases from J, the junction kept 4 bases outside the gene matches. The V gene's germline CDR1 is MGHDK and CDR2 SYGVNS.

The DNA for the CDR3 is TGTGCCAGCAGCCAAGACAGGGGTCCAGATCAGCCCCAGCATTTT. As protein: CASSQDRGPDQPQHF. This chain links TRBV3-1 (or the pseudogene TRBV3-2) with TRBJ1-5, with D perhaps matching TRBD1 (6 bases). Trimming pared 0 bases from V and 5 bases from J, leaving 11 bases between. This CDR3 contains 15 residues. Per germline, CDR1 LGHDT and CDR2 YNNKEL (reference sequence).